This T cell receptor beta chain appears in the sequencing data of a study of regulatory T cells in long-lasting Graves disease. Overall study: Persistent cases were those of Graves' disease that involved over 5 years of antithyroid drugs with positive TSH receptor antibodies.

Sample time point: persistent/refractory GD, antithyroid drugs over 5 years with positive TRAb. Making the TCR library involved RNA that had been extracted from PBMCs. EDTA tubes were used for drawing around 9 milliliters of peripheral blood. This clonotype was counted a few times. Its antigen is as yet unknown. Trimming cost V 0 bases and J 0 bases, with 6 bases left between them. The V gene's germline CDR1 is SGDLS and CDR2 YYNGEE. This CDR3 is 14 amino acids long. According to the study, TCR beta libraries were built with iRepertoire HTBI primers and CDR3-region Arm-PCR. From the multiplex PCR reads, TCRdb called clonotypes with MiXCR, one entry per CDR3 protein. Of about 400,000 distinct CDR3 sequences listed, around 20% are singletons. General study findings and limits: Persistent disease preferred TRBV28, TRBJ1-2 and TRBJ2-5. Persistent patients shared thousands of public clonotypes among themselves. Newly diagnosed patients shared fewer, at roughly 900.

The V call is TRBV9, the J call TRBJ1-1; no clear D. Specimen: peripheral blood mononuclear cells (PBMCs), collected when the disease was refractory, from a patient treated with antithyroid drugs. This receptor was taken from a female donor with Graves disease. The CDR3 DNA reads TGTGCCAGCAGCGTAGTTAGCATGAACACTGAAGCTTTCTTT. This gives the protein CASSVVSMNTEAFF.